The rows below give T cell receptor beta chains drawn from one sample of a study of OX40 agonist ivuxolimab in advanced cancers. Profiling relied on immunoSEQ multiplex PCR, and the TCRdb table lists in-frame clones only, not all of them. The sample records fewer than 80,000 clones, 85% being singletons. The source material was CD4+ or CD8+ T cells sorted from blood, sampled in a trial of the OX40 agonist ivuxolimab. The receptors originated from an adult with an advanced solid tumor such as melanoma, head and neck, liver or kidney cancer. Each CDR3 is given with its conserved first and last residue. A D gene is named only where the DNA matches it firmly. A clone size is listed for some rows: how often the clone was seen (once, few, many), or a class if it is expanded.

size: .
D: .
J: TRBJ2-3
V: TRBV11-2
DNA: TGTGCCAGCAGCGCCCGGGACCCACGAGATACGCAGTATTTT
CDR3: CASSARDPRDTQYF

size: .
D: .
J: TRBJ1-1
V: TRBV7-9
DNA: TGTGCCAGCAGCCTCCCCTCGGGCTTTGATGAAGCTTTCTTT
CDR3: CASSLPSGFDEAFF

size: .
D: TRBD1
J: TRBJ1-2
V: TRBV30
DNA: TGTGCCTGGAGTTCACAGGGGGAAGCTAACTATGGCTACACCTTC
CDR3: CAWSSQGEANYGYTF

size: .
D: TRBD1
J: TRBJ1-3
V: TRBV7-2
DNA: TGTGCCAGCAGCTTACGCGGGACAGCCTCTGGAAACACCATATATTTT
CDR3: CASSLRGTASGNTIYF

size: .
D: TRBD2
J: TRBJ2-7
V: TRBV10-3
DNA: TGTGCCATCAGCGGGGGGGACGTTACCTACGAGCAGTACTTC
CDR3: CAISGGDVTYEQYF

size: .
D: .
J: TRBJ2-2
V: TRBV29-1
DNA: TGCAGCGTTAAAGCGGATCCGAACACCGGGGAGCTGTTTTTT
CDR3: CSVKADPNTGELFF

size: .
D: .
J: TRBJ1-2
V: TRBV6-1
DNA: TGTGCCAGCAGGGAGTCGCTCTACGATGGCTACACCTTC
CDR3: CASRESLYDGYTF

size: .
D: .
J: TRBJ2-5
V: TRBV5-1
DNA: TGCGCCAGCAGCTTACAGGAACCTCAAGAGACCCAGTACTTC
CDR3: CASSLQEPQETQYF

size: .
D: .
J: TRBJ1-5
V: TRBV19
DNA: TGTGCCAGTAGTTGGGGCAATCAGCCCCAGCATTTT
CDR3: CASSWGNQPQHF

size: .
D: .
J: TRBJ2-1
V: TRBV7-8
DNA: TGTGCCAGCAGCTTGAGTTTCAGGACTACCAACTACAATGAGCAGTTCTTC
CDR3: CASSLSFRTTNYNEQFF

size: few
D: .
J: TRBJ1-2
V: TRBV5-5
DNA: TGTGCCAGCAGCTTGGAGGGCCCGGGGATGGGCTACACCTTC
CDR3: CASSLEGPGMGYTF

size: .
D: .
J: TRBJ2-3
V: TRBV5-5
DNA: TGTGCCAGCACCACAGGGATTAGTACAGATACGCAGTATTTT
CDR3: CASTTGISTDTQYF

size: .
D: .
J: TRBJ1-2
V: TRBV6-5
DNA: TGTGCCAGCGAGGGAGGGGGCTATGGCTACACCTTC
CDR3: CASEGGGYGYTF

size: .
D: .
J: TRBJ1-1
V: TRBV5-1
DNA: TGCGCCAGCAGCTTGGGGGCAGGCGATGGGGCTTTCTTT
CDR3: CASSLGAGDGAFF

size: .
D: TRBD1
J: TRBJ2-3
V: TRBV6-1
DNA: TGTGCCAGCATGCTCCGGGACAGTTACATCCATACGCAGTATTTT
CDR3: CASMLRDSYIHTQYF

size: .
D: .
J: TRBJ2-7
V: TRBV18
DNA: TGTGCCAGCTCGTCAAGGCACCGGGACGGGTACGAGCAGTACTTC
CDR3: CASSSRHRDGYEQYF

size: once
D: .
J: TRBJ2-5
V: TRBV7-2
DNA: TGTGCCAGCAGTCCCGGCCAGGTGGAGACCCAGTACTTC
CDR3: CASSPGQVETQYF

size: .
D: .
J: TRBJ1-4
V: TRBV10-2
DNA: TGCGCCAGCAGGGCACCTAATGAAAAACTGTTTTTT
CDR3: CASRAPNEKLFF

size: .
D: .
J: TRBJ2-2
V: TRBV30
DNA: TGTGCCTGGACCGTGACGAGGAACACCGGGGAGCTGTTTTTT
CDR3: CAWTVTRNTGELFF

size: .
D: .
J: TRBJ2-4
V: TRBV5-6
DNA: TGTGCCAGCAATTACCTATCAGGGTCAAACATTCAGTACTTC
CDR3: CASNYLSGSNIQYF

size: .
D: .
J: TRBJ1-2
V: TRBV7-2
DNA: TGTGCCAGCAGCTCCCGACAGGCCCCCTCCACCTTC
CDR3: CASSSRQAPSTF

size: .
D: .
J: TRBJ1-1
V: TRBV6-6
DNA: TGTGCCAGCAGCAACCTTCAGGGCGGCACAGCTTTCTTT
CDR3: CASSNLQGGTAFF